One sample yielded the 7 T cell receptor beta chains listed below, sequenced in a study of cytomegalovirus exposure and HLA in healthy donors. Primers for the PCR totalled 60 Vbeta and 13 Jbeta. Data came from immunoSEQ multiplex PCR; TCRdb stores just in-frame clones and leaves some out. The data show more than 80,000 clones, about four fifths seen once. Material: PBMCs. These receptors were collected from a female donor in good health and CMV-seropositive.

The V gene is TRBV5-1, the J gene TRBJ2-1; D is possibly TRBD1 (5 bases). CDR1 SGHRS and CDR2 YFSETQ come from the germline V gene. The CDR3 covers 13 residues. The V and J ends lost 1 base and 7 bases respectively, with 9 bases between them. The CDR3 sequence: CASSLLQGNEQFF. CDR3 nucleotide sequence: TGCGCCAGCAGCTTGCTGCAGGGTAATGAGCAGTTCTTC.

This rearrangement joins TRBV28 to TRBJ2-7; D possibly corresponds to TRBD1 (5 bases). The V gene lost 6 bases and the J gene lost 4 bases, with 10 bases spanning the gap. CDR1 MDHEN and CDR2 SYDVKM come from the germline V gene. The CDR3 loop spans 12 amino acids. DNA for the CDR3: TGTGCCAGCAGCCAGCAGGGATACGAGCAGTACTTC. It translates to CASSQQGYEQYF.

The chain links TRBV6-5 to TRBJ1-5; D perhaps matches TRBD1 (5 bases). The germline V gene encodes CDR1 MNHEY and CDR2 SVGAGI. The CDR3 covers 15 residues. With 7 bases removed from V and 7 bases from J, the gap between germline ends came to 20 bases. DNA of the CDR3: TGTGCCAGCACCCTCAGCCAGGGATCTGGCCAGCCCCAGCATTTT. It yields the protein CASTLSQGSGQPQHF.

As DNA, the CDR3 is TGCGCCAGCAGCTCGGGACTAAGCTCTGGGGCCAACGTCCTGACTTTC. Protein product: CASSSGLSSGANVLTF. The J gene is TRBJ2-6, the V gene TRBV5-1; TRBD2 matches at 7 bases. CDR3 length: 16 amino acids. Germline lookup yields CDR1 SGHRS and CDR2 YFSETQ. With 3 bases clipped from V and 0 bases from J, the junction kept 3 bases outside the gene matches.

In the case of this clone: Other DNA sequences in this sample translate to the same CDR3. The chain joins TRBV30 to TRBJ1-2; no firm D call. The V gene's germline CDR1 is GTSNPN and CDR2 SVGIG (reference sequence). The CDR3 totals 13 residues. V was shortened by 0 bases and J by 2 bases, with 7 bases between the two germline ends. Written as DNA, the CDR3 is TGTGCCTGGAGTGTCCAGGTAAACTATGGCTACACCTTC. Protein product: CAWSVQVNYGYTF.

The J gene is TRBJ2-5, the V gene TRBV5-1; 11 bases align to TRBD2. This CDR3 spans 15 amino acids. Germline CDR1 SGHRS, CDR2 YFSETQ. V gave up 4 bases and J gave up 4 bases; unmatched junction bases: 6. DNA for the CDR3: TGCGCCAGCAGCACCGCCGGGACTAGCGGAGAGACCCAGTACTTC. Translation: CASSTAGTSGETQYF.

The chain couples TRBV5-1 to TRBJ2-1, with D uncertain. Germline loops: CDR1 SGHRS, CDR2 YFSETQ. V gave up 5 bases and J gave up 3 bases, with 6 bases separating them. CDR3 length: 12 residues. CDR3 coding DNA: TGCGCCAGCAGGTTTAGCTACAATGAGCAGTTCTTC. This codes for CASRFSYNEQFF.